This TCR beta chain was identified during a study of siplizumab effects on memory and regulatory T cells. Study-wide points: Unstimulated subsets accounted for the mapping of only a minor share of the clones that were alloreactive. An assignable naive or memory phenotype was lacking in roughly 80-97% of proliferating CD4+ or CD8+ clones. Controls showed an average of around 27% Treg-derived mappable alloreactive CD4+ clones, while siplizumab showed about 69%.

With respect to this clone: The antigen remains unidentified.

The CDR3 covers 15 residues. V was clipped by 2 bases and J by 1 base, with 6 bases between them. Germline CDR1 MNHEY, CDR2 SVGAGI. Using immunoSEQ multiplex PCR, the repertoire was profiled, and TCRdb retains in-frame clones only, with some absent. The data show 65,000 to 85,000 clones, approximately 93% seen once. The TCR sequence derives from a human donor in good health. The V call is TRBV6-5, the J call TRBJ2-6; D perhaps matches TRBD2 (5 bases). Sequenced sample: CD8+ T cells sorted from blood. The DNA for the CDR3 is TGTGCCAGCAGTTACGGGGAGTCTGGGGCCAACGTCCTGACTTTC. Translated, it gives CASSYGESGANVLTF.